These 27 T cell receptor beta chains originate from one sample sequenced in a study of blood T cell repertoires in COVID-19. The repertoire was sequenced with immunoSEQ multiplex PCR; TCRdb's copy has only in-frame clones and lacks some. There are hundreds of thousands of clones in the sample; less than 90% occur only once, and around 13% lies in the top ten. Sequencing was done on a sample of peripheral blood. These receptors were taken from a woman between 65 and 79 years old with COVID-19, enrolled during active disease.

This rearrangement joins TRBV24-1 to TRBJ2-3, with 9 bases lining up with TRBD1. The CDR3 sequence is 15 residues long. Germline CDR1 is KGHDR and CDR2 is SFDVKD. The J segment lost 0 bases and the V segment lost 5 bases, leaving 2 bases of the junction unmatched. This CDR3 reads CATSVGTGSTDTQYF. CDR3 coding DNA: TGTGCCACCAGTGTCGGGACAGGGAGCACAGATACGCAGTATTTT.

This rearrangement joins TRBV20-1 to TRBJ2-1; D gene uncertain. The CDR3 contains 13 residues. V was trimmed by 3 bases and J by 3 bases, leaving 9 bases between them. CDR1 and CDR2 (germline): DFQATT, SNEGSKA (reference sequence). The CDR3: CSASEAGYNEQFF. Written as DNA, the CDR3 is TGCAGTGCTAGTGAGGCTGGCTACAATGAGCAGTTCTTC.

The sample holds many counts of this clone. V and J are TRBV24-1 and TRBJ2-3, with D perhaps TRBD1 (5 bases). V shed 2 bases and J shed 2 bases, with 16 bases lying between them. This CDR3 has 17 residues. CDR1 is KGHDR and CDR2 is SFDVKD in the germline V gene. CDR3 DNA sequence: TGTGCCACCAGTGATTCACCAGGGTACGGAGACACAGATACGCAGTATTTT. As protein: CATSDSPGYGDTDTQYF.

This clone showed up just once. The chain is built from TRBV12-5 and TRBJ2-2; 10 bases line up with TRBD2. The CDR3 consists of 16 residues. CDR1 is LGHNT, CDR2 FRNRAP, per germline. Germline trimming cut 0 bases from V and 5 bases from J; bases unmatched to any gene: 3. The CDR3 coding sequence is TGTGCTAGTGGTTTGGTACCAGCGGGGGGGACCGGGGAGCTGTTTTTT. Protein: CASGLVPAGGTGELFF.

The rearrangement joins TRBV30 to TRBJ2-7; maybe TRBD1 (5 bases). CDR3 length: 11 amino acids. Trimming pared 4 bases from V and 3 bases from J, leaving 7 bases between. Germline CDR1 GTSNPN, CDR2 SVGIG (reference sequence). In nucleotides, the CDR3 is TGTGCCTGGAATAGGGGCTACGAGCAGTACTTC. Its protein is CAWNRGYEQYF.

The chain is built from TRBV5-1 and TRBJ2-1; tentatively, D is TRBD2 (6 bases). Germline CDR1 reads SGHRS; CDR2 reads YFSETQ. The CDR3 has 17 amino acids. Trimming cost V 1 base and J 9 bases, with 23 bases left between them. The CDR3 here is CASSLMGLREYDGEQFF. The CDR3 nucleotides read TGCGCCAGCAGCTTGATGGGACTCCGGGAGTATGACGGTGAGCAGTTCTTC.

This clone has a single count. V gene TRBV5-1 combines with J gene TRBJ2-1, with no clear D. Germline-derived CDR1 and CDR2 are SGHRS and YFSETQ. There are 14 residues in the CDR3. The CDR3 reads CATNPGSSYNEQFF. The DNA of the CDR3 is TGCGCGACGAACCCGGGTAGCTCCTACAATGAGCAGTTCTTC.

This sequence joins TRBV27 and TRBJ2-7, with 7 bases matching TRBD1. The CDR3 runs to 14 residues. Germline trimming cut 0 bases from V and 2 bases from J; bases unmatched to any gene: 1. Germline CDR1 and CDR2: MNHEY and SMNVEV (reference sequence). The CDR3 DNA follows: TGTGCCAGCAGTTTATCAGGGACAGCCTACGAGCAGTACTTC. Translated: CASSLSGTAYEQYF.

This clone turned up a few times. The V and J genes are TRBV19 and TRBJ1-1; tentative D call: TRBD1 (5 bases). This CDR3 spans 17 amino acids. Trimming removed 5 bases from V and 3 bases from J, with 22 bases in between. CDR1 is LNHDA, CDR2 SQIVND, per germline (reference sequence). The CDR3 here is CASSSGVGRAPYTEAFF. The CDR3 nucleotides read TGTGCCAGTAGTTCTGGGGTTGGCAGGGCCCCGTACACTGAAGCTTTCTTT.

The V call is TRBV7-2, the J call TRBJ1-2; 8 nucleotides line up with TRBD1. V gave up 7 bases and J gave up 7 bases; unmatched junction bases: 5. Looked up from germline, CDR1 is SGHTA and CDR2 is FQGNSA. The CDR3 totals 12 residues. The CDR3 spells CASNQGAGGYTF. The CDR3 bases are TGTGCCAGCAACCAGGGGGCGGGTGGCTACACCTTC.

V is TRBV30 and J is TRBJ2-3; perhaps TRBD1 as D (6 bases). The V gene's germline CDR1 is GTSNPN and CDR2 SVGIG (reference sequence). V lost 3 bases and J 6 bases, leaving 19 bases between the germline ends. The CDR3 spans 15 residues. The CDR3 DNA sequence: TGTGCCTGGAGCTGGCTAGGGGGAGTTGGGGATACGCAGTATTTT. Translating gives CAWSWLGGVGDTQYF.

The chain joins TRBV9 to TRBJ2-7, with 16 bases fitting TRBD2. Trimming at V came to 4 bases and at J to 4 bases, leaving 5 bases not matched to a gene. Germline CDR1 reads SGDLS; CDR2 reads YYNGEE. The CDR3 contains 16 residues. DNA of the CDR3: TGTGCCAGCAGCCCGGGACTAGCGGGGGGGCGGTACGAGCAGTACTTC. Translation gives CASSPGLAGGRYEQYF.

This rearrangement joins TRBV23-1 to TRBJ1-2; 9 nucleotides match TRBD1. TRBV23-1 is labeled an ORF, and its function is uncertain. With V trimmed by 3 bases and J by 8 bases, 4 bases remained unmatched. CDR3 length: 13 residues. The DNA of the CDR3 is TGCGCCAGCAGTCAGGACAGGGGAGGCGGCTACACCTTC. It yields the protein CASSQDRGGGYTF.

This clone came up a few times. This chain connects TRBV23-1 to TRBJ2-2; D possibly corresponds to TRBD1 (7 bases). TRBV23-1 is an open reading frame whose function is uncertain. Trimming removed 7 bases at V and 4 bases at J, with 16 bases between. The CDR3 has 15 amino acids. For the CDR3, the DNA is TGCGCCAGCAACGACAGGGAGGAGGCCACCGGGGAGCTGTTTTTT. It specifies CASNDREEATGELFF.

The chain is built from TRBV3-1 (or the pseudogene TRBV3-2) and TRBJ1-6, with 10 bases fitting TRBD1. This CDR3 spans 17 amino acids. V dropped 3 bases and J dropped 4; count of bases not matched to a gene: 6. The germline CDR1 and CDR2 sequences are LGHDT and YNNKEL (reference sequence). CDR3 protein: CASSHRTGGRYNSPLHF. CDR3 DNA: TGTGCCAGCAGCCATCGGACAGGGGGAAGATATAATTCACCCCTCCACTTT.

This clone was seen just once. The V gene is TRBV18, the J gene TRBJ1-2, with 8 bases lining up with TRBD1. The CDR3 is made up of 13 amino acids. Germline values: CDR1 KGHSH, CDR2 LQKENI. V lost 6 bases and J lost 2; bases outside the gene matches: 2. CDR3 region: CASSQGANYGYTF. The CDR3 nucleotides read TGTGCCAGCTCTCAGGGGGCAAACTATGGCTACACCTTC.

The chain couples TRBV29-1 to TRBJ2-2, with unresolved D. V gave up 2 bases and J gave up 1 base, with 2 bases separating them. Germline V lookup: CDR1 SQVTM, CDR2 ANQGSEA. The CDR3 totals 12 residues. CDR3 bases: TGCAGCGTTGAACTGAACACCGGGGAGCTGTTTTTT. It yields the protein CSVELNTGELFF.

Here the CDR3 reads CASSFTGRNYGYTF. The CDR3 DNA sequence: TGTGCCAGCAGCTTCACAGGGAGAAACTATGGCTACACCTTC. V and J are TRBV13 and TRBJ1-2; possibly TRBD1 for D (6 bases). This CDR3 comprises 14 residues. Germline CDR1 PRHDT, CDR2 FYEKMQ (reference sequence). V was clipped by 3 bases and J by 2 bases, with 10 bases between them.

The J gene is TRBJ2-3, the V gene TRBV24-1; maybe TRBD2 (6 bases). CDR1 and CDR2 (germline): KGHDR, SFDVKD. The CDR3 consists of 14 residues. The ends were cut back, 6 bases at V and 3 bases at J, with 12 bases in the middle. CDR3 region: CATSYGGLTDTQYF. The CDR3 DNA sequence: TGTGCCACCAGTTACGGGGGTTTGACAGATACGCAGTATTTT.

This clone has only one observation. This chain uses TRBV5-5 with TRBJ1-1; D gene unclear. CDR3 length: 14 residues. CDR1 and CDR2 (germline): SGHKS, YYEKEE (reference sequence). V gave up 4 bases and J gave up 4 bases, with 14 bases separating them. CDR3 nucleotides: TGTGCCAGCAGCCTATACGGGGAGAGCACTGAAGCTTTCTTT. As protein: CASSLYGESTEAFF.

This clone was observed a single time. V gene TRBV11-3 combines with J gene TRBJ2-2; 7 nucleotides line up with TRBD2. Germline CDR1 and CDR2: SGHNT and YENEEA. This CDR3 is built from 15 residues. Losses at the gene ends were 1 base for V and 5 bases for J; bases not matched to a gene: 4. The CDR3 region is CASSLGLGGTGELFF. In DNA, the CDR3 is TGTGCCAGCAGCTTAGGTCTGGGAGGGACCGGGGAGCTGTTTTTT.

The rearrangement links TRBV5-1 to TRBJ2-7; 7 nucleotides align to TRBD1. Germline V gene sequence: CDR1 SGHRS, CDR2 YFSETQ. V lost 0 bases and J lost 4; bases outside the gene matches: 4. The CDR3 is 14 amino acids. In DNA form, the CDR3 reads TGCGCCAGCAGCTTGGGGCCGGGACAGTACGAGCAGTACTTC. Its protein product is CASSLGPGQYEQYF.

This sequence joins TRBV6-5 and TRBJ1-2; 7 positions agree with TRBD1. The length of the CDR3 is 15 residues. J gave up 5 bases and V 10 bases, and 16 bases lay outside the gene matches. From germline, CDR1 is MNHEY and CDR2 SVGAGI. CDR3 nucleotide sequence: TGTGCCACCAGATTATTCCGGGACAGTGCTTATGGCTACACCTTC. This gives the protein CATRLFRDSAYGYTF.

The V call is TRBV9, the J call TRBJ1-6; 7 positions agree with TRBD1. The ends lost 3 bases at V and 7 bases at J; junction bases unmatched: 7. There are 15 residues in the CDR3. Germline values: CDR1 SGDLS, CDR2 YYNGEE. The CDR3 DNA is TGTGCCAGCAGCGAACAGGGGTCGGGGAATTCACCCCTCCACTTT. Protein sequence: CASSEQGSGNSPLHF.

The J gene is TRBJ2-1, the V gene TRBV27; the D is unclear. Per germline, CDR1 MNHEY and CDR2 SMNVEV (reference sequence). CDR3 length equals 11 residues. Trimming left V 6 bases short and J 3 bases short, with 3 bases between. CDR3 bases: TGTGCCAGCAGCAACTACAATGAGCAGTTCTTC. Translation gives CASSNYNEQFF.

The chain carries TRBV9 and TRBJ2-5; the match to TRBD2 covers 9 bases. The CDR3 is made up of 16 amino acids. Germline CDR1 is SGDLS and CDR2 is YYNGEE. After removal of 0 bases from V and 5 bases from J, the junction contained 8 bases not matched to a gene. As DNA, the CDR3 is TGTGCCAGCAGCGTAGCGGGCGGGGGGGCCGGCGAGACCCAGTACTTC. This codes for CASSVAGGGAGETQYF. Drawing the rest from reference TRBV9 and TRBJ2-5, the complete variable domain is DSGVTQTPKHLITATGQRVTLRCSPRSGDLSVYWYQQSLDQGLQFLIQYYNGEERAKGNILERFSAQQFPDLHSELNLSSLELGDSALYFCASSVAGGGAGETQYFGPGTRLLVL.

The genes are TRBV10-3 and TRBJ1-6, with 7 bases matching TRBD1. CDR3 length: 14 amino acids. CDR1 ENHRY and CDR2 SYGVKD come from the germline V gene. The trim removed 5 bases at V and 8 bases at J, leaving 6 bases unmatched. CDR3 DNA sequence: TGTGCCATCAGTCCAGGGGGTTTGGATTCACCCCTCCACTTT. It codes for CAISPGGLDSPLHF.